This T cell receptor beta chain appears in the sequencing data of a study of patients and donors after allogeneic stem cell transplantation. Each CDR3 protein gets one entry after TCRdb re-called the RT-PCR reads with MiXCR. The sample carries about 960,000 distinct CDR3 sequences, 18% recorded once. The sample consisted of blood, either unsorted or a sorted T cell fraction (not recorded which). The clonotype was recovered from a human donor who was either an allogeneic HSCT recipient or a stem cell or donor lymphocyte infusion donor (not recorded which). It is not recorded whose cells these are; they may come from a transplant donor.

The CDR3 is CASSPGAGTKGTDTQYF. CDR3 nucleotide sequence: TGTGCCAGCAGTCCTGGAGCCGGGACCAAGGGCACAGATACGCAGTATTTT. This rearrangement joins TRBV12-3 or TRBV12-4 to TRBJ2-3; D could derive from TRBD1 or TRBD2 (5 bases each). V gave up 5 bases and J gave up 1 base, with 19 bases separating them. This CDR3 has 17 residues.